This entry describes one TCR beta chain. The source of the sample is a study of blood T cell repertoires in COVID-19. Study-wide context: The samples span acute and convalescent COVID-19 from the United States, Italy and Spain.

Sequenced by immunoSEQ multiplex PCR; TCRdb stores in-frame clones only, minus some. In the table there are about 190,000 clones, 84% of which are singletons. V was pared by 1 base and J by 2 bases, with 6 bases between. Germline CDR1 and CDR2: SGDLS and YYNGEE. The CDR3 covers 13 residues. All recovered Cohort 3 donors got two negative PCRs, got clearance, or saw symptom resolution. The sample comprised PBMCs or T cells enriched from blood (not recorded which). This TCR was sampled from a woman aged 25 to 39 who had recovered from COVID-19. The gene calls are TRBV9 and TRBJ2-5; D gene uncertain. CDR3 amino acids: CASSVLEQETQYF. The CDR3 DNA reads TGTGCCAGCAGCGTATTAGAACAAGAGACCCAGTACTTC.